Shown below are 8 T cell receptor beta chains from a single sample sequenced in a study of identical twins. MiXCR was run by TCRdb on the 5' RACE reads, yielding one entry per CDR3 protein. The sample lists under 500,000 distinct CDR3 sequences, around an eighth occurring once. The sample also formed part of further work on yellow fever vaccine responses in identical twins.

The sequenced sample consisted of CD4+ T cells sorted from blood. The receptor set was obtained from a woman younger than 35 in good health.

This clonotype was recorded a few times. The chain is built from TRBV20-1 and TRBJ2-7; D perhaps matches TRBD1 (5 bases). Germline CDR1 is DFQATT and CDR2 is SNEGSKA (reference sequence). V lost 3 bases and J 2 bases, leaving 11 bases between the germline ends. There are 13 residues in the CDR3. DNA of the CDR3: TGCAGTGCTAGCTCAGGGATGACCTACGAGCAGTACTTC. Translation gives CSASSGMTYEQYF.

This chain connects TRBV7-2 to TRBJ2-3, with a weak D call TRBD2 (6 bases). The length of the CDR3 is 17 residues. Germline CDR1 and CDR2: SGHTA and FQGNSA. V was pared by 6 bases and J by 2 bases, with 21 bases between. CDR3 residues: CASSSQPLRGVTDTQYF. In nucleotides, the CDR3 is TGTGCCAGCAGTTCACAACCTTTGCGGGGCGTCACAGATACGCAGTATTTT.

The gene calls are TRBV30 and TRBJ2-7; 9 bases agree with TRBD1. Looked up from germline, CDR1 is GTSNPN and CDR2 is SVGIG (reference sequence). Trimming removed 3 bases from V and 7 bases from J; junction bases left unmatched: 10. The CDR3 is 14 residues long. The chain's CDR3 is CAWRAGTGKLEQYF. DNA for the CDR3: TGTGCCTGGAGGGCCGGGACAGGGAAGCTTGAGCAGTACTTC.

This sequence joins TRBV14 and TRBJ1-4; 9 bases line up with TRBD1. Germline CDR1 is SGHDN and CDR2 is FVKESK. V lost 4 bases and J lost 14; bases outside the gene matches: 23. The CDR3 has 18 residues. DNA of the CDR3: TGTGCCAGCAGCCTAGAAAGTGGCAGGGACAGGGCCCGGGGTGAGCTGTTTTTT. The encoded protein is CASSLESGRDRARGELFF.

In its sample, this clonotype was seen many times. The chain uses TRBV5-6 and TRBJ1-2; perhaps TRBD1 as D (5 bases). This CDR3 is built from 16 residues. V lost 6 bases to trimming and J lost 0 bases, with 18 bases between them. CDR1 SGHDT and CDR2 YYEEEE come from the germline V gene. This chain's CDR3 is CASTLRRQRTNYGYTF. The CDR3 DNA is TGTGCCAGCACCCTGAGGAGACAGCGAACTAACTATGGCTACACCTTC.

J is TRBJ2-4 and V is TRBV5-6; D not certain. Germline V lookup: CDR1 SGHDT, CDR2 YYEEEE. V was clipped by 0 bases and J by 3 bases, with 10 bases between them. The CDR3 extends over 15 amino acids. The CDR3, as DNA: TGTGCCAGCAGCTTGGAAGGGTCCGTCAAAAACATTCAGTACTTC. Its translation: CASSLEGSVKNIQYF.

This clonotype has only a few counts. V and J are TRBV5-1 and TRBJ2-1, with a tentative D call TRBD2 (5 bases). V lost 3 bases and J 9 bases, leaving 22 bases between the germline ends. The CDR3 consists of 16 residues. CDR1 is SGHRS, CDR2 YFSETQ, per germline. The CDR3 spells CASSSARRTPKGEQFF. Written as DNA, the CDR3 is TGCGCCAGCAGCTCTGCAAGGCGGACTCCCAAGGGTGAGCAGTTCTTC.

This clonotype was seen more than once but under ten times. The chain uses TRBV4-1 and TRBJ2-1; D gene unclear. Trimming shortened V by 0 bases and J by 8 bases, and 11 bases separated the two germline ends. CDR1 is MGHRA and CDR2 is YSYEKL in the germline V gene. The CDR3 has 14 residues. Here the CDR3 reads CASSQENLFDEQFF. The CDR3, as DNA: TGCGCCAGCAGCCAAGAGAACCTGTTCGATGAGCAGTTCTTC.